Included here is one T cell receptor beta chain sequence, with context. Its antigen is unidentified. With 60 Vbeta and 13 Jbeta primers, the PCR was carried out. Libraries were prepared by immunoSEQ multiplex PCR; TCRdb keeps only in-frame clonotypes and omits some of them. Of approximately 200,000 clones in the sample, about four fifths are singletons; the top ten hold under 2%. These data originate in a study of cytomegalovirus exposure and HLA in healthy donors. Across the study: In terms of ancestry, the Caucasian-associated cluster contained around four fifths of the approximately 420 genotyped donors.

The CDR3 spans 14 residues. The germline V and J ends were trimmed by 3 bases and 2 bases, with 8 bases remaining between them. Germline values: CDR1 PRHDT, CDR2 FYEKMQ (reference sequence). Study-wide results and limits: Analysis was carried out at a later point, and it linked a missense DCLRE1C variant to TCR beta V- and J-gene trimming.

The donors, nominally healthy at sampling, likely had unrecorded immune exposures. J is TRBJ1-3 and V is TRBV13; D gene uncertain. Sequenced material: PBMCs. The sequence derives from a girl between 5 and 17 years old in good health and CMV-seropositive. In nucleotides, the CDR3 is TGTGCCAGCAGCTTCCCCGGGGCTGGAAACACCATATATTTT. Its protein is CASSFPGAGNTIYF.